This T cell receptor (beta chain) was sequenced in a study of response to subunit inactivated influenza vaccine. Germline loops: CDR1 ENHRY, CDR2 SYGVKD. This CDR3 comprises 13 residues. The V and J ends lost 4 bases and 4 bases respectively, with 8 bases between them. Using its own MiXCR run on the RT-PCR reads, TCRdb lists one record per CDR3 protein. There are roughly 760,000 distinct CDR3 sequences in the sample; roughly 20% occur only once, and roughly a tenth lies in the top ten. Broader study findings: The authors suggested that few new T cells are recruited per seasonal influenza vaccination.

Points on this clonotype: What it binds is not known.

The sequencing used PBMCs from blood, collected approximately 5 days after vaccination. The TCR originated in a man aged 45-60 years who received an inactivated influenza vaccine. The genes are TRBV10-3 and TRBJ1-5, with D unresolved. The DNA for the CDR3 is TGTGCCATCAGTGCGACTGCTAATCAGCCCCAGCATTTT. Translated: CAISATANQPQHF.